These 12 T cell receptor beta chains originate from one sample sequenced in a study of vaccination and CD4 T cells after COVID-19. Sequencing of DNA taken from cultured CD4+ T cells relied on the Oncomine TCR Beta short-read assay. TCRdb recomputed calls from the PCR reads with MiXCR, one row per CDR3 protein. The data hold about 20,000 distinct CDR3 sequences, with approximately 30% observed a single time. Described treatment: roughly 10-day PBMC culture with coronavirus spike peptide pools or control peptides (ViraFEST assay). Their antigens remain unidentified. The material sequenced was cultured CD4+ T cells from blood. The receptors stem from a human donor with COVID-19.

This sequence joins TRBV28 and TRBJ1-6; D remains ambiguous. V was clipped by 3 bases and J by 10 bases, with 13 bases between them. This CDR3 is built from 14 residues. The germline CDR1 and CDR2 sequences are MDHEN and SYDVKM. CDR3 nucleotides: TGTGCCAGCAGTTTTCGTGGGGTGGGGTCACCCCTCCACTTT. This encodes CASSFRGVGSPLHF.

For this clonotype: Mismatch with germline at one junction end may stem from a read error. This sequence joins TRBV6-4 and TRBJ2-6; a weak D match, TRBD2 (7 bases). This CDR3 has 20 residues. The germline CDR1 and CDR2 sequences are MRHNA and SNTAGT. DNA for the CDR3: TGTGCCAGCAGTGACCCTAGGCGGGGGCGGGGGCATTCTGAGGCCAACGTCCTGACTTTC. It yields the protein CASSDPRRGRGHSEANVLTF.

The table lists this clonotype with a few counts. The chain links TRBV20-1 to TRBJ1-3; TRBD1 might be the D (5 bases). Germline CDR1 DFQATT, CDR2 SNEGSKA (reference sequence). The CDR3 spans 16 residues. V gave up 5 bases and J gave up 8 bases, with 25 bases separating them. As DNA, the CDR3 is TGCAGTGCTCTAGACGGGCGGGGGACGCCTGGGCACACCATATATTTT. Its translation is CSALDGRGTPGHTIYF.

This clonotype showed up just a few times. V gene TRBV27 combines with J gene TRBJ1-2; D call uncertain. With 3 bases removed from V and 2 bases from J, the gap between germline ends came to 7 bases. This CDR3 region has 13 residues. The germline V gene has CDR1 MNHEY and CDR2 SMNVEV (reference sequence). CDR3: CASSFRENYGYTF. Here the CDR3 DNA reads TGTGCCAGCAGTTTTAGGGAAAACTATGGCTACACCTTC.

The chain joins TRBV20-1 to TRBJ1-5; no reliable D call. The CDR3 is 16 residues long. In germline, CDR1 is DFQATT, CDR2 SNEGSKA (reference sequence). Trimming took 1 base from V and 4 from J, leaving 17 bases between them. DNA of the CDR3: TGCAGTGCTAGAGTATTATCGGCCGGCGGGAATCAGCCCCAGCATTTT. Its protein is CSARVLSAGGNQPQHF.

The chain is built from TRBV29-1 and TRBJ1-5; 9 bases fit TRBD1. The junction had 6 bases not matched to a gene; V was cut back by 6 bases and J by 3 bases. CDR3 length: 14 residues. Germline V gene data show CDR1 as SQVTM and CDR2 as ANQGSEA. The CDR3 loop reads CSVAGTGNNQPQHF. In DNA form, the CDR3 reads TGCAGCGTGGCCGGGACAGGGAACAATCAGCCCCAGCATTTT.

The chain couples TRBV30 to TRBJ2-3, with 7 positions matching TRBD1. The CDR3 extends over 14 amino acids. Germline loops: CDR1 GTSNPN, CDR2 SVGIG (reference sequence). V dropped 5 bases and J dropped 0; count of bases not matched to a gene: 5. Here the CDR3 reads CAWGGQTSTDTQYF. CDR3 DNA sequence: TGTGCCTGGGGGGGACAGACGAGCACAGATACGCAGTATTTT.

The gene calls are TRBV6-5 and TRBJ1-4; no clear D gene. In germline, CDR1 is MNHEY, CDR2 SVGAGI. V was trimmed by 2 bases and J by 3 bases, leaving 7 bases between them. The CDR3 loop spans 14 amino acids. In nucleotides, the CDR3 is TGTGCCAGCAGTTACCCCTCCTCTAATGAAAAACTGTTTTTT. Its translation is CASSYPSSNEKLFF.

In its sample, this clonotype was seen a few times. The chain is built from TRBV7-8 and TRBJ2-7, with TRBD2 matching over 9 bases. Germline loops: CDR1 SGHVS, CDR2 FQNEAQ. The CDR3 is 14 residues long. V lost 2 bases and J lost 2; bases outside the gene matches: 1. This CDR3 is CASSLIAGAYEQYF. The CDR3 DNA reads as TGTGCCAGCAGCTTAATAGCGGGGGCCTACGAGCAGTACTTC.

This clonotype has more than one count but fewer than ten. This chain connects TRBV19 to TRBJ1-2; no clear D gene. V lost 0 bases and J lost 7, with 12 bases in between. The germline gives CDR1 LNHDA, CDR2 SQIVND (reference sequence). The CDR3 runs 14 residues. The CDR3 nucleotides read TGTGCCAGTAGTATAGAGGGTGGGCATGGTGGCTACACCTTC. Translated, it gives CASSIEGGHGGYTF.

This chain joins TRBV28 and TRBJ1-2; 10 bases map to TRBD1. Germline V gives CDR1 MDHEN, CDR2 SYDVKM. The CDR3 totals 17 residues. V shed 3 bases, J shed 5 bases, and the junction held 12 bases outside the gene matches. The CDR3 sequence: CASSLLGQGILGYGYTF. CDR3 nucleotides: TGTGCCAGCAGTTTGCTGGGACAGGGGATTCTTGGATATGGCTACACCTTC.

This clonotype was observed a few times. The V gene is TRBV10-1, the J gene TRBJ2-5; D perhaps matches TRBD1 (5 bases). The germline V gene has CDR1 WNHNN and CDR2 SYGVQD (reference sequence). The CDR3 has 14 residues. V was trimmed by 0 bases and J by 1 base, leaving 6 bases between them. The CDR3 here is CASSESGPQETQYF. Written as DNA, the CDR3 is TGCGCCAGCAGTGAGTCGGGGCCCCAAGAGACCCAGTACTTC.